These 24 T cell receptor beta chains were sequenced from one sample in a study of cytomegalovirus exposure and HLA in healthy donors. Primers for the PCR totalled 60 Vbeta and 13 Jbeta. This table comes from immunoSEQ multiplex PCR, and its TCRdb copy is limited to in-frame clones, with some not included. Of approximately 150,000 clones in the sample, about four fifths were seen once. The sample was PBMCs. The receptors here all came from a woman aged 25 to 45 in good health and CMV-seropositive.

This clone has just one count. The chain combines TRBV4-3 with TRBJ2-7; D not resolved. CDR1 is LGHNA and CDR2 is YSLEER in the germline V gene. This CDR3 spans 14 amino acids. Trimming took off 3 bases at V and 5 bases at J, with 14 bases between the two ends. The CDR3 DNA sequence: TGCGCCAGCAGCCAGCGTCTTAACCCCAACGAGCAGTACTTC. Translation: CASSQRLNPNEQYF.

This chain connects TRBV11-2 to TRBJ2-5; D is perhaps TRBD1 (6 bases). Trimming removed 7 bases at V and 2 bases at J, with 17 bases between. In germline, CDR1 is SGHAT, CDR2 FQNNGV. The CDR3 contains 15 residues. The CDR3 nucleotides are TGTGCCAGCAAGCCCGGACAGAGACTTCAAGAGACCCAGTACTTC. Encoded protein: CASKPGQRLQETQYF. The full variable domain, completed using reference TRBV11-2 and TRBJ2-5, is EAGVAQSPRYKIIEKRQSVAFWCNPISGHATLYWYQQILGQGPKLLIQFQNNGVVDDSQLPKDRFSAERLKGVDSTLKIQPAKLEDSAVYLCASKPGQRLQETQYFGPGTRLLVL.

The CDR3: CASSYRNTEAFF. CDR3 coding DNA: TGTGCCAGCAGTTACCGGAACACTGAAGCTTTCTTT. The gene calls are TRBV6-6 and TRBJ1-1; D is ambiguous. From germline, CDR1 is MNHNY and CDR2 SVGAGI (reference sequence). V was cut by 2 bases and J by 1 base, with 2 bases left in between. The CDR3 is 12 amino acids.

A few counts support this clone. The V gene is TRBV19, the J gene TRBJ1-5, with 8 bases that match TRBD1. CDR1 is LNHDA and CDR2 is SQIVND in the germline V gene (reference sequence). The CDR3 is 14 amino acids. The junction had 5 bases not matched to a gene; V was cut back by 3 bases and J by 7 bases. CDR3 DNA: TGTGCCAGTAGTATGACAGGGGTGCGGCAGCCCCAGCATTTT. Amino acid sequence: CASSMTGVRQPQHF.

This chain joins TRBV5-4 and TRBJ1-3, with a weak D call TRBD1 (5 bases). Germline CDR1 reads SGHNT; CDR2 reads YYREEE (reference sequence). V was pared by 7 bases and J by 4 bases, with 15 bases between. The CDR3 has 14 residues. The chain's CDR3 is CASCWSGQGNTIYF. CDR3 in DNA: TGTGCCAGCTGCTGGTCAGGGCAAGGAAACACCATATATTTT. Combining the CDR3 with reference TRBV5-4 and TRBJ1-3 gives the whole variable domain ETGVTQSPTHLIKTRGQQVTLRCSSQSGHNTVSWYQQALGQGPQFIFQYYREEENGRGNFPPRFSGLQFPNYSSELNVNALELDDSALYLCASCWSGQGNTIYFGEGSWLTVV.

The rearrangement links TRBV9 to TRBJ2-3; unclear D gene. Per the germline V gene, CDR1 is SGDLS and CDR2 is YYNGEE. This CDR3 is 18 amino acids long. V lost 0 bases and J lost 5, with 22 bases in between. The CDR3: CASSVDPTLERLEDTQYF. CDR3 in DNA: TGTGCCAGCAGCGTAGACCCTACCTTGGAGAGGCTCGAAGATACGCAGTATTTT.

Here the CDR3 reads CASSLAPIGTGAYEQYF. The CDR3 nucleotides read TGTGCCAGCAGCTTAGCGCCGATAGGGACAGGGGCCTACGAGCAGTACTTC. The V gene is TRBV7-7, the J gene TRBJ2-7; 10 bases fit TRBD1. Losses at the gene ends were 0 bases for V and 2 bases for J; bases not matched to a gene: 7. CDR1 and CDR2 (germline): SSHAT, FNYEAQ (reference sequence). The CDR3 runs 17 residues.

This chain uses TRBV7-3 with TRBJ1-1, with D unclear. V lost 5 bases and J 1 base, leaving 14 bases between the germline ends. Germline V lookup: CDR1 SGHTA, CDR2 FQGTGA. The CDR3 is 15 residues long. The CDR3 bases are TGTGCCAGCAGCCCCCACAGAGCACCGAACACTGAAGCTTTCTTT. Residues: CASSPHRAPNTEAFF.

This clone was detected once. The rearrangement joins TRBV5-1 to TRBJ1-1, with 7 bases aligning to TRBD1. V gave up 2 bases and J gave up 1 base; unmatched junction bases: 8. The CDR3 has 16 amino acids. Germline V gives CDR1 SGHRS, CDR2 YFSETQ. In DNA, the CDR3 is TGCGCCAGCAGCTTTGGGCAGGGGGTAGGGAACACTGAAGCTTTCTTT. Protein: CASSFGQGVGNTEAFF.

The chain recombines TRBV2 with TRBJ1-5; weak D call: TRBD1 (5 bases). V lost 6 bases to trimming and J lost 1 base, with 13 bases between them. This CDR3 contains 15 residues. Germline-derived CDR1 and CDR2 are SNHLY and FYNNEI. The DNA of the CDR3 is TGTGCCAGCAGCCCGTGGGGGGGAAGCAATCAGCCCCAGCATTTT. Its protein is CASSPWGGSNQPQHF.

The chain carries TRBV9 and TRBJ1-2; 10 positions match TRBD1. This CDR3 has 16 residues. V was pared by 4 bases and J by 8 bases, with 14 bases of the junction left unmatched. Germline V gives CDR1 SGDLS, CDR2 YYNGEE. CDR3 in amino acids: CASSPESLTGGFGYTF. The CDR3 DNA reads TGTGCCAGCAGCCCCGAGTCCCTGACAGGGGGCTTCGGCTACACCTTC.

As for this clone: Since the CDR3 does not end with the conserved phenylalanine or tryptophan, this likely comes from a read error. V and J are TRBV18 and TRBJ1-1, with 8 bases fitting TRBD1. Germline values: CDR1 KGHSH, CDR2 LQKENI. The CDR3 totals 14 residues. Trimming cost V 6 bases and J 5 bases; bases outside gene matches: 8. CDR3 residues: CASSKTTGGTEAFL. CDR3 coding DNA: TGTGCCAGCTCGAAAACAACAGGGGGGACTGAAGCTTTCCTT.

The chain combines TRBV30 with TRBJ2-3; the match to TRBD2 covers 9 bases. This CDR3 comprises 15 residues. The trim removed 4 bases at V and 2 bases at J, leaving 7 bases unmatched. The V gene's germline CDR1 is GTSNPN and CDR2 SVGIG (reference sequence). The CDR3, as DNA: TGTGCCTGGATTCCAGGACTAGCGTACACAGATACGCAGTATTTT. Translated, it gives CAWIPGLAYTDTQYF. Using reference TRBV30 and TRBJ2-3 for the parts outside the CDR3, the full variable domain is SQTIHQWPATLVQPVGSPLSLECTVEGTSNPNLYWYRQAAGRGLQLLFYSVGIGQISSEVPQNLSASRPQDRQFILSSKKLLLSDSGFYLCAWIPGLAYTDTQYFGPGTRLTVL.

The chain combines TRBV7-2 with TRBJ1-1; D gene uncertain. The CDR3 loop spans 14 amino acids. V was shortened by 1 base and J by 2 bases, with 8 bases between the two germline ends. Germline assignment: CDR1 SGHTA and CDR2 FQGNSA. The CDR3 is CASSLGSFNTEAFF. In nucleotides, the CDR3 is TGTGCCAGCAGCTTAGGTTCATTCAACACTGAAGCTTTCTTT.

Points on this clone: Within the sample, other DNA sequences also encode this same CDR3. CDR3 protein: CASSTGSYEQYF. The CDR3 DNA is TGTGCCAGCAGTACAGGTTCCTACGAGCAGTACTTC. The V and J genes are TRBV2 and TRBJ2-7, with D possibly TRBD1 on 5 matching bases. The V gene lost 5 bases and the J gene lost 1 base, with 6 bases spanning the gap. The CDR3 runs to 12 residues. Germline CDR1 SNHLY, CDR2 FYNNEI.

CDR3 DNA sequence: TGTGCCAGCAGCGTAGGAGTCCGACAGGGGAACACTGAAGCTTTCTTT. It is translated as CASSVGVRQGNTEAFF. The chain joins TRBV9 to TRBJ1-1; 7 bases match TRBD1. The CDR3 is 16 residues long. Germline V gives CDR1 SGDLS, CDR2 YYNGEE. Unmatched junction bases numbered 6, after V lost 0 bases and J lost 1 base.

The V call is TRBV7-3, the J call TRBJ2-1, with 7 bases identical to TRBD2. The CDR3 totals 16 residues. After removal of 1 base from V and 5 bases from J, the junction contained 8 bases not matched to a gene. The germline CDR1 and CDR2 sequences are SGHTA and FQGTGA. This CDR3 reads CASSLIGASGDNEQFF. In DNA, the CDR3 is TGTGCCAGCAGCTTAATCGGGGCTAGCGGAGACAATGAGCAGTTCTTC.

The gene calls are TRBV6-1 and TRBJ1-5; D not resolved. The V end was cut by 6 bases, the J end by 7 bases, with 7 bases between. The CDR3 contains 11 residues. CDR1 and CDR2 from the germline V gene are MNHNS and SASEGT. DNA of the CDR3: TGTGCCAGCAGAGGCGGGCAGCCCCAGCATTTT. The encoded protein is CASRGGQPQHF.

The table lists this clone with a count of one. Other DNA sequences of this sample code for an identical CDR3. The J gene is TRBJ1-1, the V gene TRBV7-3; the D gene is possibly TRBD1 (5 bases). V lost 5 bases and J lost 1, with 11 bases in between. The CDR3 runs 14 residues. Germline CDR1 and CDR2: SGHTA and FQGTGA. CDR3 in DNA: TGTGCCAGCAGCCCACCCGGGGGGAACACTGAAGCTTTCTTT. It translates to CASSPPGGNTEAFF.

This chain joins TRBV9 and TRBJ1-5; tentative D call: TRBD1 (6 bases). The CDR3 contains 13 residues. The germline V gene has CDR1 SGDLS and CDR2 YYNGEE. Trimming shortened V by 4 bases and J by 8 bases, and 13 bases separated the two germline ends. The CDR3 region has the DNA TGTGCCAGCAGCTTCGGGGGGGCGGAGCCCCAGCATTTT. This gives the protein CASSFGGAEPQHF. Full variable domain (rest looked up from reference TRBV9 and TRBJ1-5): DSGVTQTPKHLITATGQRVTLRCSPRSGDLSVYWYQQSLDQGLQFLIQYYNGEERAKGNILERFSAQQFPDLHSELNLSSLELGDSALYFCASSFGGAEPQHFGDGTRLSIL.

The rearrangement links TRBV4-3 to TRBJ2-3; 9 positions match TRBD1. Germline values: CDR1 LGHNA, CDR2 YSLEER. The CDR3 totals 18 residues. V shed 2 bases, J shed 1 base, and the junction held 10 bases outside the gene matches. CDR3 sequence: CASSQSAGTGSRTDTQYF. CDR3 coding DNA: TGCGCCAGCAGCCAATCCGCCGGGACAGGGTCTCGCACAGATACGCAGTATTTT.

The V and J genes are TRBV5-1 and TRBJ2-2; D is unclear. Germline CDR1 and CDR2: SGHRS and YFSETQ. Trimming took off 0 bases at V and 13 bases at J, with 19 bases between the two ends. This CDR3 spans 15 amino acids. The CDR3 DNA reads as TGCGCCAGCAGCTTGGTGAGGTCTTCGTCAAAAGGGCTGTTTTTT. Translation: CASSLVRSSSKGLFF.

This chain joins TRBV4-1 and TRBJ2-1; D gene unclear. The CDR3 length is 17 residues. Germline loops: CDR1 MGHRA, CDR2 YSYEKL. Trimming stripped 5 bases from V and 0 bases from J, with 17 bases between. This chain's CDR3 is CASSKSQPEISYNEQFF. The CDR3 DNA reads TGCGCCAGCAGCAAATCCCAACCGGAGATCTCCTACAATGAGCAGTTCTTC.

The rearrangement joins TRBV15 to TRBJ1-1, with D possibly TRBD1 on 6 matching bases. CDR3 size: 13 residues. CDR1 is LNHNV and CDR2 is YYDKDF in the germline V gene (reference sequence). The V end lost 3 bases, the J end lost 3 bases, and 8 bases lay between the germline ends. The CDR3 DNA reads TGTGCCACCAGCAGTGACAGGTACACTGAAGCTTTCTTT. It encodes CATSSDRYTEAFF.